This T cell receptor (beta chain) came from a study of T cells in localized non-small cell lung cancer. Assay used: immunoSEQ multiplex PCR; TCRdb lists only in-frame clones, some missing. The sample holds around 5,300 clones; about 33% are singletons and the top ten take approximately 8%. This clone is categorized as medium-sized. Its antigen is not identified. Study findings and constraints: Among the tissues sampled, uninvolved adjacent lung had the highest T cell clonality, above tumor. Because researchers sequenced only one region of the tumor, heterogeneity is still possible.

There are 15 residues in the CDR3. Germline V CDR1 and CDR2: MNHGY, SAAAGT. V gave up 5 bases and J gave up 6 bases, with 20 bases separating them. This TCR was sampled from an older female donor with stage I lung adenocarcinoma. V gene TRBV6-8 combines with J gene TRBJ2-7; D may be TRBD1 or TRBD2 (5 bases each). The material sequenced was lung tumor tissue, taken before any cancer treatment. In nucleotides, the CDR3 is TGTGCCAGCAGTGTCTCAGGGACGGACTCAGCCGAGCAGTACTTC. Protein sequence: CASSVSGTDSAEQYF.